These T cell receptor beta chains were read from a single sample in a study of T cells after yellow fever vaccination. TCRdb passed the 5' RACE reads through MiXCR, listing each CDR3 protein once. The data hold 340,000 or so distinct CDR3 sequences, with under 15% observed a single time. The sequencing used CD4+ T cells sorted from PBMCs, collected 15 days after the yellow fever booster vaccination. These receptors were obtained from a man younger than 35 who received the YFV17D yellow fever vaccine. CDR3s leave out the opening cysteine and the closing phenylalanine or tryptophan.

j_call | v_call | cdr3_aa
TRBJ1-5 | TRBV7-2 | ASSRWSGGNQPQH
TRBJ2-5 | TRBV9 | ASSVAWQGETQY
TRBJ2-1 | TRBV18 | ASSPVAGVYNEQF
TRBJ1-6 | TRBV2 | ASRQGPNNSPLH
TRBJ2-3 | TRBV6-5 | ASRKIGTSGVVDTQY
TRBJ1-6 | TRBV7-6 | ASSAGQGNSPLH
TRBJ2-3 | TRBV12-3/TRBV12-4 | ASSDGLPTDTQY
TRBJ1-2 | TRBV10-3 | AISDSYQGYT
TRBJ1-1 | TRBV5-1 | ASSLWSSGGLSDTEAF
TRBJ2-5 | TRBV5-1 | ASSFYMGGSEETQY
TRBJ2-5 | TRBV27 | ASSLEGRGETQY
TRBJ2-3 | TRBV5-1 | ASSLALDTDTQY
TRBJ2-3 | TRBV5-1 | ASSFDSPSTDTQY
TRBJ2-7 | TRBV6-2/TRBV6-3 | ASSYQDREKQY
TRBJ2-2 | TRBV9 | ASSVRSAAPSVTNTGELF
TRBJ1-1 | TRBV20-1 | SAGTGKPEAF
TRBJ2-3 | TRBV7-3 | ASSWGNTDTQY
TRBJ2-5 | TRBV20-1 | SARPGQGGYETQY